This T cell receptor beta chain was profiled in a study of OX40 agonist ivuxolimab in advanced cancers. V dropped 2 bases and J dropped 0 bases, with 16 bases sitting between them. This CDR3 region has 17 residues. Germline V gene data show CDR1 as SGHAT and CDR2 as FQNNGV. Using immunoSEQ multiplex PCR, the repertoire was profiled, and TCRdb retains in-frame clones only, with some absent. The repertoire holds about 61,000 clones, over 80% seen once, with 3.4% in the top ten. The rearrangement joins TRBV11-2 to TRBJ1-2; D is uncertain. The sequenced sample was CD4+ or CD8+ T cells sorted from blood, obtained in a trial of the OX40 agonist ivuxolimab. The TCR originated in an adult with an advanced solid tumor such as melanoma, head and neck, liver or kidney cancer. CDR3 in amino acids: CASSLSPSTATNYGYTF. The CDR3 coding sequence is TGTGCCAGCAGCTTATCCCCTTCGACCGCTACTAACTATGGCTACACCTTC. Drawing the rest from reference TRBV11-2 and TRBJ1-2, the complete variable domain is EAGVAQSPRYKIIEKRQSVAFWCNPISGHATLYWYQQILGQGPKLLIQFQNNGVVDDSQLPKDRFSAERLKGVDSTLKIQPAKLEDSAVYLCASSLSPSTATNYGYTFGSGTRLTVV.